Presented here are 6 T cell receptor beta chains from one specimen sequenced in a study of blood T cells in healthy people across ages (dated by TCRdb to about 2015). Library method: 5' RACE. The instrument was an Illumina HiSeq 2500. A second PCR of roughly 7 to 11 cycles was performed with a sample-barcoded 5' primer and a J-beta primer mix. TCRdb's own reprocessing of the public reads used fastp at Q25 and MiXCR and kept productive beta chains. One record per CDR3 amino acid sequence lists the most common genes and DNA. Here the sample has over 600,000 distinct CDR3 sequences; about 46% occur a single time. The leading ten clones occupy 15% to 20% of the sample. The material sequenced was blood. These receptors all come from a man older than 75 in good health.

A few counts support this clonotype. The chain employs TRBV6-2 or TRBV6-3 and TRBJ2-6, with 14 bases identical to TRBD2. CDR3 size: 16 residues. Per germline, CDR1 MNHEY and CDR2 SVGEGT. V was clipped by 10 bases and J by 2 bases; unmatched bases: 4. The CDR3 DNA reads TGTGCCATCGGGACTAGCGGGAGCGCTGGGGCCAACGTCCTGACTTTC. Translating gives CAIGTSGSAGANVLTF.

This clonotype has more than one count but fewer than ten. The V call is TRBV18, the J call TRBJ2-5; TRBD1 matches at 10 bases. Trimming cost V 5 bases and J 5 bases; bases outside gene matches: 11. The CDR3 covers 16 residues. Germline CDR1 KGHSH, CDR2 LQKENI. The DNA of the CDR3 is TGTGCCAGCTCAAGAGAGACAGGGGGCTTCGGGGAGACCCAGTACTTC. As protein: CASSRETGGFGETQYF.

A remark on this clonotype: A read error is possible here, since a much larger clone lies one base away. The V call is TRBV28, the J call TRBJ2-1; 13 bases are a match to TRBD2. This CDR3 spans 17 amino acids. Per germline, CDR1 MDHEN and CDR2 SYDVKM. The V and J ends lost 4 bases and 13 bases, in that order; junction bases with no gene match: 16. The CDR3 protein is CASSSGLAGPGGGTQFF. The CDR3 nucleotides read TGTGCCAGCAGTTCGGGACTAGCGGGACCGGGGGGAGGGACCCAGTTCTTC.

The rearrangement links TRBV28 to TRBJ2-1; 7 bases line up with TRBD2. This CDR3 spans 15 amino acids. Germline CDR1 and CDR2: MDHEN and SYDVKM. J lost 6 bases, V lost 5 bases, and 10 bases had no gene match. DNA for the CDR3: TGTGCCAGCAGTCTCGTGGGGGGGAGTTTCAATGAGCAGTTCTTC. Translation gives CASSLVGGSFNEQFF.

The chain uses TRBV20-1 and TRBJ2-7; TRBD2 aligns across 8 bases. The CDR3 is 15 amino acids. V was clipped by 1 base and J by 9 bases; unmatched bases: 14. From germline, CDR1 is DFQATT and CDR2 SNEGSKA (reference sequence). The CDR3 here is CSARAGGSGGSAQYF. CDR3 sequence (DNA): TGCAGTGCTAGAGCCGGCGGGAGCGGGGGTAGCGCGCAGTACTTC.

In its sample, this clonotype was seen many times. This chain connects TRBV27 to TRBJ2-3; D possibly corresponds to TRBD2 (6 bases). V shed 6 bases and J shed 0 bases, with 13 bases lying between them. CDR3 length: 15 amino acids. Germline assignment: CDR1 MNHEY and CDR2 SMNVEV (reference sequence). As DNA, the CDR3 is TGTGCCAGCAGAAGGCTAGCGCCTAGCACAGATACGCAGTATTTT. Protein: CASRRLAPSTDTQYF.